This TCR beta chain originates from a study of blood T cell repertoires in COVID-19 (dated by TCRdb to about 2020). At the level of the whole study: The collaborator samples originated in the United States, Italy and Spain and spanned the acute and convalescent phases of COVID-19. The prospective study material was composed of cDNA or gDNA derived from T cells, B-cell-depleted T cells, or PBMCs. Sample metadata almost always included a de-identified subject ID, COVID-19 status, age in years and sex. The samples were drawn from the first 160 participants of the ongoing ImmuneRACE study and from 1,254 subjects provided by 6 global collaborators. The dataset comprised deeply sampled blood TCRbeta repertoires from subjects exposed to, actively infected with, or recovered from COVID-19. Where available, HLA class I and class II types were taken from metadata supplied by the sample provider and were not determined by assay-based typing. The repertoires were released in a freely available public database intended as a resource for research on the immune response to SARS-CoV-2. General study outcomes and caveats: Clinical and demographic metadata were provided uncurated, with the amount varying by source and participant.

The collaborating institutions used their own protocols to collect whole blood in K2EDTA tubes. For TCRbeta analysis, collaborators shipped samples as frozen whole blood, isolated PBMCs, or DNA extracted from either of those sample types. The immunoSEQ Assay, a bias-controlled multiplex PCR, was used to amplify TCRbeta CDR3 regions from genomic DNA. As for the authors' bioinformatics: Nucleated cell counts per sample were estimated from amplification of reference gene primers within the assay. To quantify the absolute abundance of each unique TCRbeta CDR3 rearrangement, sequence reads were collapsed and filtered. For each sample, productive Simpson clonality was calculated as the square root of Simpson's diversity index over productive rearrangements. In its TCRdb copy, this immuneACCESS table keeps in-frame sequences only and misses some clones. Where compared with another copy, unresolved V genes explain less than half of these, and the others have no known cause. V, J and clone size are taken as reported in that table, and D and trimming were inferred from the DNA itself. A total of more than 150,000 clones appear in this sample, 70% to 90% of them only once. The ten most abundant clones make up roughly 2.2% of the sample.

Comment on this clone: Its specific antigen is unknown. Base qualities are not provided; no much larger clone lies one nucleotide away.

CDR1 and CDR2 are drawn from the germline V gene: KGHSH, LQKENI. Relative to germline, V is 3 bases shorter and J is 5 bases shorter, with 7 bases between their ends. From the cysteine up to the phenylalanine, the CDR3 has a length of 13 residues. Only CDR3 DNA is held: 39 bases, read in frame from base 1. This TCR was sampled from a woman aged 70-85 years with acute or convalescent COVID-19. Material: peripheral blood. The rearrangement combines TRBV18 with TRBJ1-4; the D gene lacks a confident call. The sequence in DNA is TGTGCCAGCTCACCCCAGAACAATGAAAAACTGTTTTTT. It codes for CASSPQNNEKLFF. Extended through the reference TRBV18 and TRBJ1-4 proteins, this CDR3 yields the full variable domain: NAGVMQNPRHLVRRRGQEARLRCSPMKGHSHVYWYRQLPEEGLKFMVYLQKENIIDESGMPKERFSAEFPKEGPSILRIQQVVRGDSAAYFCASSPQNNEKLFFGSGTQLSVL.